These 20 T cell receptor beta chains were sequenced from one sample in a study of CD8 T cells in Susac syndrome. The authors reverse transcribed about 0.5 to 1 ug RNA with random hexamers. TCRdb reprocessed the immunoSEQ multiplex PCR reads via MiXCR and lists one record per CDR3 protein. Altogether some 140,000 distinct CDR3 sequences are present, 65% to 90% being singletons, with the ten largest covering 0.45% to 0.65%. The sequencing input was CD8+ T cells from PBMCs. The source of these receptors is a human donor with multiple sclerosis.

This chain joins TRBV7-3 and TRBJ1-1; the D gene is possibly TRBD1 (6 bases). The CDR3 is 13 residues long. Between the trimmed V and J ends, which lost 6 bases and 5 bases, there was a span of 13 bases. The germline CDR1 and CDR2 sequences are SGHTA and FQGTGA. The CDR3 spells CASRSGVGTEAFF. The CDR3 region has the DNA TGTGCCAGCAGGTCAGGGGTCGGAACTGAAGCTTTCTTT.

The CDR3 protein is CASSPGLAARSDEQFF. The DNA for the CDR3 is TGTGCCAGCAGTCCCGGACTAGCGGCCAGATCGGATGAGCAGTTCTTC. The chain joins TRBV6-2 or TRBV6-3 to TRBJ2-1; 10 nucleotides align to TRBD2. CDR1 and CDR2 from the germline V gene are MNHEY and SVGEGT. V was clipped by 5 bases and J by 8 bases; unmatched bases: 12. The CDR3 spans 16 residues.

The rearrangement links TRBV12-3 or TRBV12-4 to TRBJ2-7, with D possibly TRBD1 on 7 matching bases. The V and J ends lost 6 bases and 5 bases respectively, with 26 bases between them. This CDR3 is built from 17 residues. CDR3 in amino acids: CASSLDSELSRGDEQYV. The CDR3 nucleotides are TGTGCCAGCAGCCTTGATAGCGAATTGTCCAGGGGGGACGAGCAGTACGTC.

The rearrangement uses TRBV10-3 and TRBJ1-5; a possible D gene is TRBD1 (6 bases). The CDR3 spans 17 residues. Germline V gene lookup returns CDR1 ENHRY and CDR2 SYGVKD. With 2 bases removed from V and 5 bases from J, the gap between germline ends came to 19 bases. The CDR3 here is CAISEGRTEFGDQPQHF. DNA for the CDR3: TGTGCCATCAGTGAGGGCCGGACAGAATTTGGAGATCAGCCCCAGCATTTT.

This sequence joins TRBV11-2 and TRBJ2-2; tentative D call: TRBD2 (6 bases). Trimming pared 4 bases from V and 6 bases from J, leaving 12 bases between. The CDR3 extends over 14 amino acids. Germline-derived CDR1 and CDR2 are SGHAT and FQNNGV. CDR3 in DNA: TGTGCCAGCAGCTGGGTCACGGGGGCCGGGGAGCTGTTTTTT. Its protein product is CASSWVTGAGELFF.

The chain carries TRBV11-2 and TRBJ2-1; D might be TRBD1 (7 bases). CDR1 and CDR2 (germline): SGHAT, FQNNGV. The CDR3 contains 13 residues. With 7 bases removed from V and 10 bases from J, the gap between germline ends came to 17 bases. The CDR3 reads CASNPGGSSEQFF. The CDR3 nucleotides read TGTGCCAGCAACCCAGGGGGGAGCTCGGAGCAGTTCTTC.

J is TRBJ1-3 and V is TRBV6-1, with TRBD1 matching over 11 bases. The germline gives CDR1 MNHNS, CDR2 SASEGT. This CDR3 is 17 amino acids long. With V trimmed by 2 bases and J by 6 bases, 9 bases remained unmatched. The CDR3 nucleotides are TGTGCCAGCAGTGAACTGGACAGGGGGCAGGGGGAAAACACCATATATTTT. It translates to CASSELDRGQGENTIYF.

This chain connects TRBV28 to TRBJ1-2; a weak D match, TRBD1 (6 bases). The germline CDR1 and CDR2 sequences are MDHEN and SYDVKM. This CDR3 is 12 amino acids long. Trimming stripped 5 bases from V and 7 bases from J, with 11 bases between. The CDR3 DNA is TGTGCCAGCAGTCCGGGACACCCTGGCTACACCTTC. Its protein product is CASSPGHPGYTF.

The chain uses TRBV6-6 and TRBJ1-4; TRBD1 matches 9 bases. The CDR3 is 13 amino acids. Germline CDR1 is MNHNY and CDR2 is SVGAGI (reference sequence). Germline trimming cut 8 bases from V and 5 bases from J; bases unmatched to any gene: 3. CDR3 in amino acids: CASLDRGNEKLFF. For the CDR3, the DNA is TGTGCCAGCCTAGACAGGGGGAATGAAAAACTGTTTTTT.

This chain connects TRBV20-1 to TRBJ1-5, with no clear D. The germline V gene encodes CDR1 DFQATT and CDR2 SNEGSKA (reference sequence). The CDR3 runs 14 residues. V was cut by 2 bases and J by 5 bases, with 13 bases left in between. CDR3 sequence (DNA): TGCAGTGCTAGAAGCTCATCCTTTTATCAGCCCCAGCATTTT. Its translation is CSARSSSFYQPQHF.

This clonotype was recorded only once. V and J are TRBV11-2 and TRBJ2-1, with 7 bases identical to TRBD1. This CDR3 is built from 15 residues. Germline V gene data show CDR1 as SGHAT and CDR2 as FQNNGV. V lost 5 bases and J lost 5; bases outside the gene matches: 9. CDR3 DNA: TGTGCCAGCAGCGCTGAACAGGGGTTGGACAATGAGCAGTTCTTC. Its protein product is CASSAEQGLDNEQFF. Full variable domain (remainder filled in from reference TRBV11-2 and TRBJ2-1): EAGVAQSPRYKIIEKRQSVAFWCNPISGHATLYWYQQILGQGPKLLIQFQNNGVVDDSQLPKDRFSAERLKGVDSTLKIQPAKLEDSAVYLCASSAEQGLDNEQFFGPGTRLTVL.

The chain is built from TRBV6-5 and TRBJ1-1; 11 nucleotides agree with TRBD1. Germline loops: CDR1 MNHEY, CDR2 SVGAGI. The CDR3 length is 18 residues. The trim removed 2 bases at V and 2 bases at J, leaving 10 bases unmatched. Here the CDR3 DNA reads TGTGCCAGCAGTTACACGGACAGGGGGCTCAAAAAAAACACTGAAGCTTTCTTT. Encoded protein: CASSYTDRGLKKNTEAFF.

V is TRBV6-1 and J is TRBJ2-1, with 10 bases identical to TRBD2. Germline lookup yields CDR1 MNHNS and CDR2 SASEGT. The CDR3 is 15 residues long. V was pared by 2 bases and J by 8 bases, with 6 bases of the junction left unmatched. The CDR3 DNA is TGTGCCAGCAGTGAACTAGCGGGGGCCGTAGATGAGCAGTTCTTC. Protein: CASSELAGAVDEQFF.

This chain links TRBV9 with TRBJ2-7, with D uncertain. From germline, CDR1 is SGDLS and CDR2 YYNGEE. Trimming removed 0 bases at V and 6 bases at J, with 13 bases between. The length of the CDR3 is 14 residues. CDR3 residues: CASSVGGSTIEQYF. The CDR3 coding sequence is TGTGCCAGCAGCGTAGGCGGCTCAACTATCGAGCAGTACTTC.

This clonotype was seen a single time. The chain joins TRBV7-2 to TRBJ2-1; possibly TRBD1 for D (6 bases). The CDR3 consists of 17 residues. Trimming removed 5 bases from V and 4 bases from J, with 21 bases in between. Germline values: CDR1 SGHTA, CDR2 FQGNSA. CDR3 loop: CASSVHPGTWGYNEQFF. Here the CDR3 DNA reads TGTGCCAGCAGCGTTCACCCCGGGACATGGGGGTACAATGAGCAGTTCTTC.

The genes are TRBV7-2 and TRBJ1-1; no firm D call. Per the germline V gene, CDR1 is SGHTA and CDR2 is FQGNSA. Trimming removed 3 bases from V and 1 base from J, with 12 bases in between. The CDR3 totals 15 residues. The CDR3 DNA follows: TGTGCCAGCAGCTTTTCCGATGCCGCGAACACTGAAGCTTTCTTT. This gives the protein CASSFSDAANTEAFF.

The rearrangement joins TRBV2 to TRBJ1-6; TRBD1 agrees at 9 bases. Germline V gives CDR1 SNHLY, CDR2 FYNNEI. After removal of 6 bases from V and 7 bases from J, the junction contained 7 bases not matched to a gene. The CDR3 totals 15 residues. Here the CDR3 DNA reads TGTGCCAGCAGCGCCGGGACAGGGTGGAATTCACCCCTCCACTTT. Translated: CASSAGTGWNSPLHF.

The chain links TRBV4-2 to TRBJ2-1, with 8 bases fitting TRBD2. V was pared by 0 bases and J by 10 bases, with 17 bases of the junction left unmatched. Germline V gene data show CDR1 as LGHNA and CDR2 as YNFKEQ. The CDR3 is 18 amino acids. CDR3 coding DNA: TGTGCCAGCAGCCAAGACCACCAGCGGGAGATCCCTGGGGGCGAGCAGTTCTTC. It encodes CASSQDHQREIPGGEQFF.

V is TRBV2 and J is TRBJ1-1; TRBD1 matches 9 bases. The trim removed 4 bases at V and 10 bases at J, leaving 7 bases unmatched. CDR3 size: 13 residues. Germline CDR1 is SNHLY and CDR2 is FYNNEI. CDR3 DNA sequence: TGTGCCAGCAGTGGGGAACAGGGGGCAGGAGCTTTCTTT. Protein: CASSGEQGAGAFF.

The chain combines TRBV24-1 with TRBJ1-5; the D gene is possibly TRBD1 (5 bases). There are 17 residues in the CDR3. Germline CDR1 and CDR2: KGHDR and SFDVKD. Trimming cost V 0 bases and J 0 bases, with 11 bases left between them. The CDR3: CATSDLWDSSSNQPQHF. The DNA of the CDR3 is TGTGCCACCAGTGATTTGTGGGACTCCTCTAGCAATCAGCCCCAGCATTTT.